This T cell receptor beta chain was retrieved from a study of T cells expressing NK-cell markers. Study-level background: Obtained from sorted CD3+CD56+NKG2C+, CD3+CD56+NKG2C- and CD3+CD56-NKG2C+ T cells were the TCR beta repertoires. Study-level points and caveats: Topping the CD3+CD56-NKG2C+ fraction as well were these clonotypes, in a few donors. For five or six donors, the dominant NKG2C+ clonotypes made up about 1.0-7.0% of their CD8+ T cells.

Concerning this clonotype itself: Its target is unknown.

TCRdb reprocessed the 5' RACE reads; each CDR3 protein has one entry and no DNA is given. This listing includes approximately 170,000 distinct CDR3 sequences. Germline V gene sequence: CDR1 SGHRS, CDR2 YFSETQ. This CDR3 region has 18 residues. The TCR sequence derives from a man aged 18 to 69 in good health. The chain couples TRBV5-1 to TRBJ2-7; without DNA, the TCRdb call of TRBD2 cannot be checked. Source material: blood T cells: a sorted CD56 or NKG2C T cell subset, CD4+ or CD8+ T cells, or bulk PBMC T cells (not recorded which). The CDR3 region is CASSIPIPGLNGLYEQYF.